This section outlines one T cell receptor beta chain sequence together with its context. As yet, its antigen is unknown. In germline, CDR1 is MNHGY, CDR2 SAAAGT. The length of the CDR3 is 14 residues. V lost 3 bases and J lost 2, with 8 bases in between. Assay: immunoSEQ multiplex PCR; the TCRdb copy retains only in-frame clones and omits some. The data show around 1,900 clones, over 15% seen once. These data originate in a study of T cells in localized non-small cell lung cancer. Study-wide results and limits: Tumor trailed uninvolved adjacent lung in T cell clonality, which peaked there. One tumor region alone was sequenced, and heterogeneity therefore remains possible. Appearance in adjacent lung was seen for a median around 61 of the top 100 tumor clones.

The material was lung tumor tissue, obtained before any cancer treatment. V gene TRBV6-8 combines with J gene TRBJ1-5; unclear D gene. This sequence was found in a man aged 35-69 years with stage I lung adenocarcinoma. The CDR3 sequence is CASSYGAGNQPQHF. The CDR3 DNA sequence: TGTGCCAGCAGTTATGGTGCAGGCAATCAGCCCCAGCATTTT.